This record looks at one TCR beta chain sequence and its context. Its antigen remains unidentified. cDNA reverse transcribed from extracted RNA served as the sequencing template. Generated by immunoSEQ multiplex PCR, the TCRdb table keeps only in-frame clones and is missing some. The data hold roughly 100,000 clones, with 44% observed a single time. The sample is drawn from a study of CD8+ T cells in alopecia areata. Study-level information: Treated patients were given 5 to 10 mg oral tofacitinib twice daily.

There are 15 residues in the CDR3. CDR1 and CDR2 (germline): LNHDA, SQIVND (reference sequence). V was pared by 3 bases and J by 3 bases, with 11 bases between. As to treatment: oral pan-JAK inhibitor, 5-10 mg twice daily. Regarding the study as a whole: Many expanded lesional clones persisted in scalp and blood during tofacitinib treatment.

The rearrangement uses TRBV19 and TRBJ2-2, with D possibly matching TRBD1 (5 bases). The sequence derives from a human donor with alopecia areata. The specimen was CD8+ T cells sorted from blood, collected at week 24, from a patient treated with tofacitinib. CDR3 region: CASSIGHLYTGELFF. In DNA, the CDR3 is TGTGCCAGTAGTATTGGACACCTCTACACCGGGGAGCTGTTTTTT.